The 28 T cell receptor beta chains presented below share a single source sample, sequenced in a study of T cell repertoires in cytomegalovirus infection. TCRdb re-analysed the reads in MiXCR, keeping a single row per CDR3 protein. The table lists about 240,000 distinct CDR3 sequences, roughly an eighth of them singletons. The sample comprised PBMCs. These receptors were collected from a human donor in good health (CMV status not recorded). Some clones in this sample may be carry-over from other donors' samples.

At least ten counts were recorded for this clonotype. The V gene is TRBV7-2, the J gene TRBJ1-2; 12 bases agree with TRBD1. Unmatched junction bases numbered 6, after V lost 4 bases and J lost 0 bases. The length of the CDR3 is 17 residues. The V gene's germline CDR1 is SGHTA and CDR2 FQGNSA. Here the CDR3 reads CASSWDRGLGTNYGYTF. In DNA, the CDR3 is TGTGCCAGCAGCTGGGACAGGGGGCTTGGAACTAACTATGGCTACACCTTC.

This clonotype was seen at least ten times. This chain links TRBV7-9 with TRBJ1-1; the D gene is possibly TRBD1 (5 bases). V was shortened by 5 bases and J by 7 bases, with 11 bases between the two germline ends. The CDR3 extends over 12 amino acids. From germline, CDR1 is SEHNR and CDR2 FQNEAQ (reference sequence). Here the CDR3 reads CASSHGTGEAFF. The CDR3 nucleotides read TGTGCCAGCAGCCATGGGACGGGTGAAGCTTTCTTT.

This clonotype was picked up many times. The chain links TRBV6-6 to TRBJ1-5, with D possibly matching TRBD1 (5 bases). The CDR3 spans 14 residues. The germline CDR1 and CDR2 sequences are MNHNY and SVGAGI (reference sequence). V dropped 2 bases and J dropped 7 bases, with 12 bases sitting between them. CDR3 sequence (DNA): TGTGCCAGCAGTTACGTGGGGGGGGAACAGCCCCAGCATTTT. Amino acid sequence: CASSYVGGEQPQHF.

Only a few counts were recorded for this clonotype. The V and J genes are TRBV5-6 and TRBJ1-2; 12 nucleotides agree with TRBD1. Trimming removed 1 base from V and 7 bases from J; junction bases left unmatched: 11. This CDR3 spans 17 amino acids. Per the germline V gene, CDR1 is SGHDT and CDR2 is YYEEEE. CDR3 loop: CASSLWTFGGQGAGYTF. The CDR3, as DNA: TGTGCCAGCAGCTTGTGGACCTTTGGGGGACAGGGGGCTGGCTACACCTTC.

This clonotype was seen repeatedly, ten times or more. This chain joins TRBV7-2 and TRBJ1-2, with unresolved D. Germline V gives CDR1 SGHTA, CDR2 FQGNSA. V dropped 4 bases and J dropped 6 bases, with 9 bases sitting between them. The CDR3 consists of 12 residues. The CDR3 spells CASSWTGHGYTF. As DNA, the CDR3 is TGTGCCAGCAGCTGGACCGGCCATGGCTACACCTTC.

This clonotype was counted only a few times. The chain couples TRBV5-1 to TRBJ1-1; no definite D call. V was pared by 4 bases and J by 4 bases, with 14 bases between. This CDR3 spans 14 amino acids. Germline V lookup: CDR1 SGHRS, CDR2 YFSETQ. CDR3: CASSTGEVGTEAFF. CDR3 sequence (DNA): TGCGCCAGCAGCACCGGGGAAGTTGGCACTGAAGCTTTCTTT.

This clonotype occurred many times. The V and J genes are TRBV28 and TRBJ2-5; D gene uncertain. Germline V gives CDR1 MDHEN, CDR2 SYDVKM. This CDR3 region has 12 residues. The V gene lost 6 bases and the J gene lost 5 bases, with 10 bases spanning the gap. This CDR3 is CASRPLGETQYF. Here the CDR3 DNA reads TGTGCCAGCAGGCCCTTGGGGGAGACCCAGTACTTC.

The chain couples TRBV29-1 to TRBJ2-2; 7 bases align to TRBD1. V lost 7 bases, J lost 1 base, and 12 bases stayed unmatched. In germline, CDR1 is SQVTM, CDR2 ANQGSEA. The CDR3 is 16 amino acids. CDR3 sequence (DNA): TGCAGCGCAGATACCCGGGACAGCCAGAACACCGGGGAGCTGTTTTTT. Protein sequence: CSADTRDSQNTGELFF.

As for this clonotype: This sequence may be a read error, since a much larger clone differs from it by one base. The chain uses TRBV12-3 or TRBV12-4 and TRBJ2-5, with D unresolved. This CDR3 spans 11 amino acids. V lost 5 bases to trimming and J lost 10 bases, with 11 bases between them. The CDR3 spells CASSPDGLQYF. The CDR3 DNA is TGTGCCAGCAGTCCCGATGGCCTCCAGTACTTC.

This clonotype was counted ten times or more. CDR3: CASSFVSGIIYNEQFF. The CDR3 coding sequence is TGTGCCAGCAGCTTTGTAAGCGGGATTATCTACAATGAGCAGTTCTTC. The rearrangement uses TRBV5-4 and TRBJ2-1, with 7 bases matching TRBD2. With 2 bases clipped from V and 3 bases from J, the junction kept 8 bases outside the gene matches. The length of the CDR3 is 16 residues. Germline loops: CDR1 SGHNT, CDR2 YYREEE (reference sequence).

V and J are TRBV7-3 and TRBJ2-1; TRBD2 matches 7 bases. V lost 5 bases to trimming and J lost 5 bases; unmatched junction nucleotides: 12. The CDR3 covers 16 residues. Per the germline V gene, CDR1 is SGHTA and CDR2 is FQGTGA. CDR3 sequence (DNA): TGTGCCAGCAGCCGTGGGGGGGGAGAGGGAAACAATGAGCAGTTCTTC. It encodes CASSRGGGEGNNEQFF.

This clonotype was seen only a few times. V and J are TRBV2 and TRBJ1-4; the D gene is possibly TRBD1 (5 bases). CDR1 is SNHLY and CDR2 is FYNNEI in the germline V gene. V shed 8 bases and J shed 4 bases, with 11 bases lying between them. The CDR3 contains 13 residues. The CDR3 reads CASGANSNEKLFF. The CDR3 coding sequence is TGTGCCAGCGGGGCAAACAGTAATGAAAAACTGTTTTTT.

Regarding this clonotype: A much larger clonotype is one base distant, so this may be a read error. Here the CDR3 DNA reads TGTGCCAGCACCACACGAGTCATAAACACTGAAGCTTTCTTT. Protein product: CASTTRVINTEAFF. V usage is TRBV6-8 and J usage is TRBJ1-1, with D unresolved. The germline gives CDR1 MNHGY, CDR2 SAAAGT. V was trimmed by 7 bases and J by 2 bases, leaving 14 bases between them. This CDR3 is 14 amino acids long.

Concerning this clonotype itself: One base away lies a much larger clone, so this may be a sequencing read error. V usage is TRBV7-8 and J usage is TRBJ2-3; a possible D gene is TRBD1 (5 bases). Germline V lookup: CDR1 SGHVS, CDR2 FQNEAQ. This CDR3 comprises 17 residues. This CDR3 reads CVSNQLGIGASTDTQYF. Written as DNA, the CDR3 is TGTGTCAGCAACCAGTTAGGCATTGGGGCTAGCACAGATACGCAGTATTTT. The entire variable domain, with the rest obtained from reference TRBV7-8 and TRBJ2-3, is as follows: GAGVSQSPRYKVAKRGQDVALRCDPISGHVSLFWYQQALGQGPEFLTYFQNEAQLDKSGLPSDRFFAERPEGSVSTLKIQRTQQEDSAVYLCVSNQLGIGASTDTQYFGPGTRLTVL.

CDR3 region: CASSPAGTGYYEQYF. The CDR3 DNA reads TGTGCCAGCAGCCCGGCCGGGACAGGCTACTACGAGCAGTACTTC. This chain links TRBV11-2 with TRBJ2-7; 8 bases fit TRBD1. J gave up 3 bases and V 5 bases, and 9 bases lay outside the gene matches. Germline V lookup: CDR1 SGHAT, CDR2 FQNNGV. The CDR3 totals 15 residues.

This clonotype was seen a few times. The chain combines TRBV20-1 with TRBJ1-3; D ambiguous. The CDR3 runs to 14 residues. The V and J ends lost 5 bases and 1 base respectively, with 12 bases between them. CDR1 and CDR2 from the germline V gene are DFQATT and SNEGSKA (reference sequence). The DNA of the CDR3 is TGCAGTGCTGGCGTGGGCAGGTCTGGAAACACCATATATTTT. It encodes CSAGVGRSGNTIYF.

This chain links TRBV2 with TRBJ1-1, with TRBD1 as a possible D gene (5 bases). V dropped 7 bases and J dropped 7 bases, with 19 bases sitting between them. Germline V CDR1 and CDR2: SNHLY, FYNNEI. The CDR3 has 14 amino acids. The DNA of the CDR3 is TGTGCCAGCAAAGAGACAGTGCCCTCTGGTGAAGCTTTCTTT. Residues: CASKETVPSGEAFF.

A few counts support this clonotype. This sequence joins TRBV19 and TRBJ2-2; 7 bases are shared with TRBD1. CDR1 is LNHDA, CDR2 SQIVND, per germline (reference sequence). This CDR3 is 17 amino acids long. V shed 5 bases, J shed 5 bases, and the junction held 14 bases outside the gene matches. CDR3 protein: CASSAHSPLQGTGELFF. The CDR3, as DNA: TGTGCCAGTAGTGCCCACAGCCCTCTACAGGGGACCGGGGAGCTGTTTTTT.

The chain links TRBV5-1 to TRBJ1-5; possible D gene TRBD1, 5 bases. V was trimmed by 0 bases and J by 5 bases, leaving 12 bases between them. Per germline, CDR1 SGHRS and CDR2 YFSETQ. This CDR3 has 15 residues. The CDR3 nucleotides read TGCGCCAGCAGCTTGGGGGGCGAGGGGCATCAGCCCCAGCATTTT. Its translation is CASSLGGEGHQPQHF.

In this sample, this clonotype turned up many times. V and J are TRBV19 and TRBJ2-1; D could derive from TRBD1 or TRBD2 (5 bases each). The CDR3 is 12 amino acids. CDR1 is LNHDA, CDR2 SQIVND, per germline (reference sequence). Deletions cut 3 bases from V and 10 bases from J, with 10 bases between. CDR3 in amino acids: CASSILGAEQFF. The CDR3 DNA follows: TGTGCCAGTAGTATCCTCGGGGCCGAGCAGTTCTTC.

The table lists this clonotype with many counts. This chain uses TRBV28 with TRBJ1-6; TRBD1 matches 7 bases. CDR3 length: 15 amino acids. Germline V lookup: CDR1 MDHEN, CDR2 SYDVKM. J gave up 7 bases and V 5 bases, and 8 bases lay outside the gene matches. CDR3 bases: TGTGCCAGCAGTCACAACAGGGGCGGGAATTCACCCCTCCACTTT. Translating gives CASSHNRGGNSPLHF.

This clonotype was seen ten or more times. This chain connects TRBV29-1 to TRBJ1-1; D not certain. Germline values: CDR1 SQVTM, CDR2 ANQGSEA. The CDR3 length is 11 residues. Trimming pared 6 bases from V and 10 bases from J, leaving 15 bases between. The CDR3 nucleotides read TGCAGCGTGACCGCGCCGAGCGGAGCTTTCTTT. Residues: CSVTAPSGAFF.

This clonotype has a count of ten or more. This sequence joins TRBV7-9 and TRBJ2-6; D gene unclear. CDR1 and CDR2 (germline): SEHNR, FQNEAQ (reference sequence). The CDR3 has 18 residues. Between the trimmed V and J ends, which lost 4 bases and 2 bases, there was a span of 18 bases. CDR3 in amino acids: CASSSFAGSLPGANVLTF. DNA for the CDR3: TGTGCCAGCAGCTCCTTTGCAGGATCCCTCCCTGGGGCCAACGTCCTGACTTTC.

The rearrangement uses TRBV10-3 and TRBJ1-2; 8 bases are a match to TRBD1. The CDR3 loop spans 16 amino acids. V lost 3 bases, J lost 0 bases, and 6 bases stayed unmatched. Germline-derived CDR1 and CDR2 are ENHRY and SYGVKD. The CDR3 nucleotides read TGTGCCATCAGTGAAGACAGGGGACCGGCTAACTATGGCTACACCTTC. It translates to CAISEDRGPANYGYTF.

The chain carries TRBV5-4 and TRBJ2-3; D remains unclear. CDR3 length: 14 amino acids. Germline V lookup: CDR1 SGHNT, CDR2 YYREEE (reference sequence). Trimming cost V 4 bases and J 2 bases, with 11 bases left between them. CDR3 nucleotide sequence: TGTGCCAGCAGCCCAGTGGGGTACACAGATACGCAGTATTTT. The encoded protein is CASSPVGYTDTQYF.

The chain couples TRBV7-7 to TRBJ2-1; TRBD2 matches at 14 bases. V lost 0 bases to trimming and J lost 9 bases; unmatched junction nucleotides: 4. Germline assignment: CDR1 SSHAT and CDR2 FNYEAQ (reference sequence). CDR3 size: 16 residues. CDR3: CASSLAGTSGSTEQFF. The CDR3 DNA reads TGTGCCAGCAGCTTAGCGGGGACTAGCGGGAGTACTGAGCAGTTCTTC.

This clonotype was seen at least ten times. The chain joins TRBV7-2 to TRBJ2-2; D not resolved. The V end lost 1 base, the J end lost 3 bases, and 9 bases lay between the germline ends. This CDR3 is 15 amino acids long. CDR1 SGHTA and CDR2 FQGNSA come from the germline V gene. CDR3 in DNA: TGTGCCAGCAGCTTAGTAGGCCAGCACACCGGGGAGCTGTTTTTT. As protein: CASSLVGQHTGELFF.

Turning to this clonotype: One end of the junction is discordant with germline, which a read error may explain. CDR3 sequence reads: CASSEYSRQETQYF. In DNA form, the CDR3 reads TGCGCCAGCAGTGAGTACTCCCGACAAGAGACCCAGTACTTC. The chain has TRBV2 and TRBJ2-5, with unresolved D. Germline CDR1 and CDR2: SNHLY and FYNNEI. CDR3 length equals 14 residues. Using reference TRBV2 and TRBJ2-5 for the parts outside the CDR3, the full variable domain is EPEVTQTPSHQVTQMGQEVILRCVPISNHLYFYWYRQILGQKVEFLVSFYNNEISEKSEIFDDQFSVERPDGSNFTLKIRSTKLEDSAMYFCASSEYSRQETQYFGPGTRLLVL.